This T cell receptor (beta chain) was identified in a study of graft-versus-host responses after intestinal transplantation. Study-wide background: Every one of the recipients received anti-thymocyte globulin induction and afterwards took tacrolimus and steroids for approximately 3 years.

The CDR3 extends over 17 amino acids. With V trimmed by 3 bases and J by 2 bases, 9 bases remained unmatched. Germline V gene sequence: CDR1 SNHLY, CDR2 FYNNEI. Study-wide findings and caveats: Graft-donor T cell macrochimerism coincided with high graft-versus-host to host-versus-graft clonal ratios in allografts. Investigators detected GvH clones in recipient marrow, with some emerging earlier in ileum or blood. Maximum circulating GvH clone levels tracked with early post-transplant HvG decreases.

Assay used: immunoSEQ multiplex PCR; TCRdb lists only in-frame clones, some missing. Among about 16,000 clones listed, over 75% were seen once. Turning to this clone: Its antigen is unknown.

The clonotype comes from a human patient who received an intestinal transplant, so some T cells may come from the graft donor. The chain uses TRBV2 and TRBJ2-3, with 9 bases identical to TRBD2. The source was PBMCs, collected about 110 days after intestinal transplant. DNA for the CDR3: TGTGCCAGCAGTGACCTTATGACTAGCGGTGACACAGATACGCAGTATTTT. This codes for CASSDLMTSGDTDTQYF.